What follows are 16 T cell receptor beta chains derived from one specimen sequenced in a study of blood T cell repertoires in COVID-19. Method: immunoSEQ multiplex PCR; TCRdb's copy keeps in-frame clones and lacks some. The sample holds approximately 250,000 clones; approximately 90% are singletons and the top ten take approximately 2%. The sample was PBMCs or T cells enriched from blood (not recorded which). These TCRs come from a woman aged 55-69 years in a cohort exposed to, infected with or recovered from COVID-19 (not recorded which).

The chain combines TRBV5-4 with TRBJ1-2, with 9 bases lining up with TRBD1. Losses at the gene ends were 2 bases for V and 2 bases for J; bases not matched to a gene: 4. From germline, CDR1 is SGHNT and CDR2 YYREEE (reference sequence). This CDR3 spans 15 amino acids. As DNA, the CDR3 is TGTGCCAGCAGCTTTTTTGACAGGGGGAACTATGGCTACACCTTC. Amino acids: CASSFFDRGNYGYTF.

The J gene is TRBJ1-2, the V gene TRBV18; TRBD1 aligns across 8 bases. CDR3 size: 13 residues. The trim removed 11 bases at V and 2 bases at J, leaving 7 bases unmatched. Germline CDR1 is KGHSH and CDR2 is LQKENI. The CDR3 DNA reads as TGTGCCGGAGGACAGGGCTGGAACTATGGCTACACCTTC. Translated: CAGGQGWNYGYTF.

The chain has TRBV19 and TRBJ1-2; 7 positions match TRBD1. The V segment lost 4 bases and the J segment 3 bases; nucleotides outside the gene matches: 2. Germline V gives CDR1 LNHDA, CDR2 SQIVND (reference sequence). The CDR3 totals 13 residues. CDR3 loop: CASSTTGDYGYTF. The CDR3 DNA sequence: TGTGCCAGTAGTACTACAGGGGACTATGGCTACACCTTC.

The chain couples TRBV5-4 to TRBJ1-2; the D is unclear. Trimming left V 1 base short and J 0 bases short, with 16 bases between. CDR1 and CDR2 from the germline V gene are SGHNT and YYREEE (reference sequence). The CDR3 covers 17 residues. Written as DNA, the CDR3 is TGTGCCAGCAGCTTGCCATCGGGTGGAAGCGCTAACTATGGCTACACCTTC. As protein: CASSLPSGGSANYGYTF.

The rearrangement uses TRBV5-5 and TRBJ2-6; D unresolved. Trimming took 4 bases from V and 3 from J, leaving 14 bases between them. The germline V gene encodes CDR1 SGHKS and CDR2 YYEKEE (reference sequence). This CDR3 has 16 amino acids. The CDR3 DNA sequence: TGTGCCAGCAGCCGGATACACAGTGGTGGGGCCAACGTCCTGACTTTC. This sequence encodes CASSRIHSGGANVLTF.

The genes are TRBV20-1 and TRBJ1-5; TRBD1 matches 8 bases. Per germline, CDR1 DFQATT and CDR2 SNEGSKA (reference sequence). The ends lost 3 bases at V and 1 base at J; junction bases unmatched: 14. The CDR3 is 18 amino acids. The CDR3 coding sequence is TGCAGTGCTAGTCAACCCTCCCGACAGGGGAGGAGCAATCAGCCCCAGCATTTT. Residues: CSASQPSRQGRSNQPQHF.

The chain couples TRBV20-1 to TRBJ1-5, with 7 bases aligning to TRBD1. Germline CDR1 is DFQATT and CDR2 is SNEGSKA (reference sequence). The CDR3 loop spans 14 amino acids. With 3 bases clipped from V and 1 base from J, the junction kept 3 bases outside the gene matches. The CDR3 DNA reads TGCAGTGCTAGTGCAGGGGGGAGCAATCAGCCCCAGCATTTT. This encodes CSASAGGSNQPQHF.

The J gene is TRBJ1-1, the V gene TRBV9; D remains ambiguous. V lost 4 bases to trimming and J lost 0 bases, with 10 bases between them. Germline-derived CDR1 and CDR2 are SGDLS and YYNGEE. This CDR3 comprises 14 residues. CDR3 coding DNA: TGTGCCAGCAGCTCCCGTCCCCTGAACACTGAAGCTTTCTTT. This gives the protein CASSSRPLNTEAFF. The full variable domain, rest sourced from reference TRBV9 and TRBJ1-1, is DSGVTQTPKHLITATGQRVTLRCSPRSGDLSVYWYQQSLDQGLQFLIQYYNGEERAKGNILERFSAQQFPDLHSELNLSSLELGDSALYFCASSSRPLNTEAFFGQGTRLTVV.

The chain recombines TRBV21-1 with TRBJ1-5; TRBD1, the table's D call, was not compared with the DNA. TRBV21-1 is marked as a pseudogene. The CDR3 sequence is 18 residues long. In DNA form, the CDR3 reads TGTGCCAGCAGCAAAGGAGACAGGGGCGGTTATAGCAATCAGCCCCAGCATTTT. Its protein is CASSKGDRGGYSNQPQHF.

The CDR3 DNA reads as TGTGCCAGCAGCCGCAACAGGGGTACTAATGAAAAACTGTTTTTT. It translates to CASSRNRGTNEKLFF. The genes are TRBV28 and TRBJ1-4, with 7 bases aligning to TRBD1. The germline V gene has CDR1 MDHEN and CDR2 SYDVKM. Losses at the gene ends were 6 bases for V and 2 bases for J; bases not matched to a gene: 6. This CDR3 spans 15 amino acids.

V is TRBV3-1 (or the pseudogene TRBV3-2) and J is TRBJ1-4; 7 bases line up with TRBD1. There are 15 residues in the CDR3. With V trimmed by 4 bases and J by 5 bases, 7 bases remained unmatched. Germline assignment: CDR1 LGHDT and CDR2 YNNKEL (reference sequence). The CDR3 coding sequence is TGTGCCAGCAGCCCCTCAGGGGGGCGGAATGAAAAACTGTTTTTT. Protein product: CASSPSGGRNEKLFF.

This rearrangement joins TRBV2 to TRBJ2-1; 12 bases align to TRBD2. CDR3 size: 19 residues. The ends lost 7 bases at V and 4 bases at J; junction bases unmatched: 17. The germline V gene encodes CDR1 SNHLY and CDR2 FYNNEI. The CDR3 DNA sequence: TGTGCCAGCACCCCGGGACAGGCTCTAGCGGGAGGGTCATACAATGAGCAGTTCTTC. This encodes CASTPGQALAGGSYNEQFF.

The CDR3 protein is CASSLGGRGAGGLRYGYTF. CDR3 coding DNA: TGTGCCAGCAGCTTAGGAGGTCGTGGGGCAGGGGGCCTCCGCTATGGCTACACCTTC. The rearrangement joins TRBV11-2 to TRBJ1-2, with 8 positions matching TRBD1. This CDR3 comprises 19 residues. Germline V gene data show CDR1 as SGHAT and CDR2 as FQNNGV. The V gene end was trimmed by 1 base and the J gene end by 4 bases; junction bases not matched to a gene: 17.

The chain couples TRBV7-2 to TRBJ2-7; D unclear. Trimming pared 7 bases from V and 2 bases from J, leaving 18 bases between. The length of the CDR3 is 15 residues. The germline V gene has CDR1 SGHTA and CDR2 FQGNSA. Here the CDR3 reads CASTTDMTRTYEQYF. The DNA of the CDR3 is TGTGCCAGCACCACTGATATGACGCGGACCTACGAGCAGTACTTC.

This chain joins TRBV13 and TRBJ1-2; D may be TRBD1 (5 bases). Germline CDR1 is PRHDT and CDR2 is FYEKMQ (reference sequence). Trimming left V 0 bases short and J 3 bases short, with 8 bases between. This CDR3 comprises 14 residues. The CDR3 region has the DNA TGTGCCAGCAGCTTAGGACAGGTCGACTATGGCTACACCTTC. It translates to CASSLGQVDYGYTF.

This chain uses TRBV7-6 with TRBJ1-6, with D possibly being TRBD1 (5 bases). Germline V CDR1 and CDR2: SGHVS, FNYEAQ. V was clipped by 1 base and J by 7 bases, with 17 bases between them. The CDR3 runs 17 residues. The CDR3, as DNA: TGTGCCAGCAGCTTAGAATCAGGGTTGGTAGAGAATTCACCCCTCCACTTT. Translating gives CASSLESGLVENSPLHF.